This T cell receptor (beta chain) was recorded in a study of OX40 agonist ivuxolimab in advanced cancers. Turning to the study itself: The dose of intravenous ivuxolimab that patients received every 2 weeks ranged from 0.01 to 10 mg/kg. In three patients, partial responses were observed, one with hepatocellular carcinoma and two with cutaneous melanoma.

Per germline, CDR1 SGHRS and CDR2 YFSETQ. The CDR3 totals 15 residues. Points on this clone: Its antigen is unidentified.

General study findings and limits: Expanded clones were, on average, more numerous among CD8+ T cells than CD4+.

Measured with immunoSEQ multiplex PCR; TCRdb has only the in-frame clones, and not every one. The data show under 95,000 clones, roughly 82% seen once. This receptor was obtained from an adult with an advanced solid tumor such as melanoma, head and neck, liver or kidney cancer. The specimen was CD4+ or CD8+ T cells sorted from blood, collected in a trial of the OX40 agonist ivuxolimab. V usage is TRBV5-1 and J usage is TRBJ2-3; 12 nucleotides align to TRBD2. The CDR3 DNA follows: TGCGCTGTAGGGGGAGGACTAGCGGGAAGAGATACGCAGTATTTT. This translates into CAVGGGLAGRDTQYF.